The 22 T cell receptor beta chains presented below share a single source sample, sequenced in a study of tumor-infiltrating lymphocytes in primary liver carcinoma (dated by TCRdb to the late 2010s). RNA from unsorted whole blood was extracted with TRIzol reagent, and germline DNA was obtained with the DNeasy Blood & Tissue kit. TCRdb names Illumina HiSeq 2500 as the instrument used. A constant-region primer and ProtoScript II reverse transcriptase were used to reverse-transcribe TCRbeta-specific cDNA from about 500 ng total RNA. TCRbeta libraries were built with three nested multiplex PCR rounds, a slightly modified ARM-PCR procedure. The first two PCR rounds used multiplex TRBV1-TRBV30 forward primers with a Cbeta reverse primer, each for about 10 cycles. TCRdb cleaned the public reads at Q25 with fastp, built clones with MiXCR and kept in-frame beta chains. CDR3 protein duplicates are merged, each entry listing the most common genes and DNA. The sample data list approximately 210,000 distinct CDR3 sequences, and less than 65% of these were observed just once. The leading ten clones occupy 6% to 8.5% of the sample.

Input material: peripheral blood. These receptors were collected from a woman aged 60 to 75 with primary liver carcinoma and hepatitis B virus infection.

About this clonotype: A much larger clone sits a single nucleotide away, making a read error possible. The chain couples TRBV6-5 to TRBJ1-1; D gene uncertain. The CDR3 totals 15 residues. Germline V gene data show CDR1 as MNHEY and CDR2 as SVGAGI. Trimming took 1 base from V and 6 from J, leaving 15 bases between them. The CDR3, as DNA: TGTGCCAGCAGTTACTTGAGAGCCTCAGAGGCTGAAGCTTTCTTT. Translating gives CASSYLRASEAEAFF.

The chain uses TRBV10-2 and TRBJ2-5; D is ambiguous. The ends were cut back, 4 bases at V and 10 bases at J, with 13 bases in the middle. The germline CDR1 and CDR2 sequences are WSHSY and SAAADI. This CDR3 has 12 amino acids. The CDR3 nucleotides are TGCGCCAGCAGTGTAGACCACGGCGACCAGTACTTC. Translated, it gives CASSVDHGDQYF.

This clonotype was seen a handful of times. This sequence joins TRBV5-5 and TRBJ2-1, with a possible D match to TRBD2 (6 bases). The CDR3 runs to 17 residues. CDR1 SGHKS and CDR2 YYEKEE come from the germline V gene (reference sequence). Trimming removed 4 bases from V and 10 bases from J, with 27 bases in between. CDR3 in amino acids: CASSPTTSFSFRGEQFF. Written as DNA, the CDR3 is TGTGCCAGCAGCCCTACAACTAGCTTCTCGTTCCGTGGGGAGCAGTTCTTC.

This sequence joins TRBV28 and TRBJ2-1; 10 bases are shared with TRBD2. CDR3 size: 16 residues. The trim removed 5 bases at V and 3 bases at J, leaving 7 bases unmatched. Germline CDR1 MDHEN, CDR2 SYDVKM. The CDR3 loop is CASSGSGRMNYNEQFF. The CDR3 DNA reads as TGTGCCAGCAGTGGTAGCGGGAGGATGAACTACAATGAGCAGTTCTTC.

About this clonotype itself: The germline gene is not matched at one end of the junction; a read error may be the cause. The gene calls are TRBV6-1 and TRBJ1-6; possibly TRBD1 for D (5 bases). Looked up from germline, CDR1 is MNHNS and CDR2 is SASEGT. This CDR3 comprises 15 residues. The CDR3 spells CVSSDGTAYNSPLHF. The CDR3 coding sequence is TGTGTCAGCAGTGACGGGACGGCTTATAATTCACCCCTCCACTTT.

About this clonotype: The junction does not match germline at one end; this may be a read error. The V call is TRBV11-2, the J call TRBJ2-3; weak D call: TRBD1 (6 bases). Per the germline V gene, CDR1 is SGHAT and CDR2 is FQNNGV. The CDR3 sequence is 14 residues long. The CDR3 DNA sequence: TGTGCCAGCAGCCAGGGGTCTCGAGGGTATACGCACTATTTT. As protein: CASSQGSRGYTHYF.

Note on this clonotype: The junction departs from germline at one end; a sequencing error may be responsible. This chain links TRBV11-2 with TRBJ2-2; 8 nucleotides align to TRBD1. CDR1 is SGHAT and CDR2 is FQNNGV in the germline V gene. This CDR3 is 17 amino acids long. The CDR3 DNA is TGTGCCAGCACAATTTCGGGCAGGGGGCTCGTCACCGGGGAGCTGCTTTTT. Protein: CASTISGRGLVTGELLF.

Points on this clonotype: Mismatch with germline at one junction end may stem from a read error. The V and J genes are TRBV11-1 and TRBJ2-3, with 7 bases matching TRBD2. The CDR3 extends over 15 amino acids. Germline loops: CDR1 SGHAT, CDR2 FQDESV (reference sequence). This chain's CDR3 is CVSSQTAGATYTQYF. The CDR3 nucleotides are TGTGTCAGCAGCCAAACGGCGGGAGCTACATATACGCAGTATTTT.

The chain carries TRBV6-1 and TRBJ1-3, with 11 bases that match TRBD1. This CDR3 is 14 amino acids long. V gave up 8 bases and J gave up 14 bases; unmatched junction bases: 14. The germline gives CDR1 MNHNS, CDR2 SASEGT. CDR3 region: CASGGAGTGGLLYF. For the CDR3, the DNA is TGTGCCAGCGGAGGAGCCGGGACAGGGGGATTGCTATATTTT.

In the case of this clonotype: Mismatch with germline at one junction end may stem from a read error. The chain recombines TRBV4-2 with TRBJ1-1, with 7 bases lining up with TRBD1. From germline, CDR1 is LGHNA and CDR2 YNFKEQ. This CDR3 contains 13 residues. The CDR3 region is CASTTGGGIEAFF. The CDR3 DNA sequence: TGCGCCAGCACGACGGGAGGGGGCATTGAAGCTTTCTTT.

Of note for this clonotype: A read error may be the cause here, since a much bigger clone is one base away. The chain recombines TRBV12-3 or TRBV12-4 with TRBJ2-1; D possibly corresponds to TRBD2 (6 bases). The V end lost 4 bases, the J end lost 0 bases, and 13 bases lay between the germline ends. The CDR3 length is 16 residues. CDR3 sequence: CASSSRGSGSYNEQFF. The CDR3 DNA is TGTGCCAGCAGTTCACGGGGTAGCGGCTCCTACAATGAGCAGTTCTTC.

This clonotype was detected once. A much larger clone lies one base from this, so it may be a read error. The CDR3 nucleotides read TGTGCCAGCAACGACCGACTAGCGGAAGAGACCCAGTACTTC. It specifies CASNDRLAEETQYF. V usage is TRBV6-5 and J usage is TRBJ2-5, with 9 nucleotides matching TRBD2. With 7 bases clipped from V and 3 bases from J, the junction kept 6 bases outside the gene matches. The CDR3 consists of 14 residues. Germline loops: CDR1 MNHEY, CDR2 SVGAGI.

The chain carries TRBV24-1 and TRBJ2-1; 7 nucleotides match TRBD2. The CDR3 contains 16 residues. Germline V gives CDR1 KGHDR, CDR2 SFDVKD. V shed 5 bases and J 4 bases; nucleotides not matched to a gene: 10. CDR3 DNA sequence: TGTGCCACCAGTGCCACCGACGGCGGGAGTTACAATGAGCAGTTCTTC. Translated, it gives CATSATDGGSYNEQFF.

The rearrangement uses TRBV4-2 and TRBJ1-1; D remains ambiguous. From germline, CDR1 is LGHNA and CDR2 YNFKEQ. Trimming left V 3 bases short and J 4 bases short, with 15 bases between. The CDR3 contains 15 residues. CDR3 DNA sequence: TGTGCCAGCAGCCAGCCCGGGTCCGCCAGCACTGAAGCTTTCTTT. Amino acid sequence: CASSQPGSASTEAFF.

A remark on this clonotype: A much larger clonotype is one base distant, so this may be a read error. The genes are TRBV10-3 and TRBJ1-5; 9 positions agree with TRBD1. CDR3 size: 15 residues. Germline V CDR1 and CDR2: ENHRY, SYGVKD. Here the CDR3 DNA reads TGTGCCATCAGTGCGGGACAGGGTGTTGATCAGCCCAAGCATTTT. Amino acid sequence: CAISAGQGVDQPKHF.

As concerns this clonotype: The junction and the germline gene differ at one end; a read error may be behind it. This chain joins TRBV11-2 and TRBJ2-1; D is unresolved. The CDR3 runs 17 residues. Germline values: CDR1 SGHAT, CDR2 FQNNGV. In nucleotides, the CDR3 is TGTGTCAGCAGCTTAGTAGGGCTCTTCAGCTCCTACAGTGAGCAGTTCTTC. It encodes CVSSLVGLFSSYSEQFF.

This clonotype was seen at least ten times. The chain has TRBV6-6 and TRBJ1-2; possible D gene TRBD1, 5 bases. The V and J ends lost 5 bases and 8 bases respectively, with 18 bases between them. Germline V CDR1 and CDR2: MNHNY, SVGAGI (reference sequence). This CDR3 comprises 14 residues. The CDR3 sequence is CASSSQTGTFGYTF. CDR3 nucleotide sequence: TGTGCCAGCAGTAGCCAGACGGGGACTTTCGGCTACACCTTC.

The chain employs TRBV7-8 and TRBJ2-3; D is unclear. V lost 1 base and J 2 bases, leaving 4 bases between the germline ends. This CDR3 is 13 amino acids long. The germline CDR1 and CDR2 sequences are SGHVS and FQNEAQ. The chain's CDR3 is CASSLGVTDTQYF. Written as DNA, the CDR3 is TGTGCCAGCAGCTTAGGAGTCACAGATACGCAGTATTTT.

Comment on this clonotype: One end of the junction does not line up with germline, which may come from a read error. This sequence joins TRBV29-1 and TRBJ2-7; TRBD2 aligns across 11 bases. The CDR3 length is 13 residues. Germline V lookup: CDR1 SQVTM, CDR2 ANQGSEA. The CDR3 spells CSVGLAGSSERYF. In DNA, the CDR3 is TGCAGCGTTGGACTAGCGGGAAGTTCCGAGCGGTACTTC.

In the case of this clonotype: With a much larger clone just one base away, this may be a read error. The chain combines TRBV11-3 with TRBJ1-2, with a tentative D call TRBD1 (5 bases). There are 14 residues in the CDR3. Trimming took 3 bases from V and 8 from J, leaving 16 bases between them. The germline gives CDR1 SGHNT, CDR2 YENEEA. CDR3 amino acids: CASSFDGRVDGYTF. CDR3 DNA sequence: TGTGCCAGCAGCTTCGACGGCAGGGTCGACGGCTACACCTTC.

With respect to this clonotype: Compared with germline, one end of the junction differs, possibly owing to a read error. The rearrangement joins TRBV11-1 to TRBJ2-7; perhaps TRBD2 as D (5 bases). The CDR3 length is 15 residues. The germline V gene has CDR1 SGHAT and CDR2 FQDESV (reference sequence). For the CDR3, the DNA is TGTGCCAGCAGCTTCCGGACGGGGAAAATTTACGGGCAGTACTTC. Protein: CASSFRTGKIYGQYF.

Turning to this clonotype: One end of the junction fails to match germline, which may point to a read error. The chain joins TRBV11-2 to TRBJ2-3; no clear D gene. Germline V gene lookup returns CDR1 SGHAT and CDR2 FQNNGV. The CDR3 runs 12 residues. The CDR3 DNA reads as TGTGTCAGCAGCCCCTGGGCTGATACGCGGTATTTT. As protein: CVSSPWADTRYF.